Each of the 29 T cell receptor beta chains below was sequenced from the same sample in a study of blood T cell repertoires in COVID-19. Produced via immunoSEQ multiplex PCR; TCRdb's table is partial and in-frame only. The sample gives under 200,000 clones, 80% to 90% of which show up once; roughly 15% is in the top ten. Sequencing was done on a sample of peripheral blood. These receptors were taken from a woman in her 70s with COVID-19, enrolled during active disease.

The chain recombines TRBV6-5 with TRBJ1-1, with a possible D match to TRBD1 (5 bases). Looked up from germline, CDR1 is MNHEY and CDR2 is SVGAGI. V was shortened by 6 bases and J by 1 base, with 9 bases between the two germline ends. The CDR3 runs 13 residues. The CDR3 sequence: CASSAGGNTEAFF. Here the CDR3 DNA reads TGTGCCAGCAGCGCGGGGGGGAACACTGAAGCTTTCTTT.

This chain joins TRBV5-1 and TRBJ2-3, with 11 positions matching TRBD2. Germline values: CDR1 SGHRS, CDR2 YFSETQ. V shed 4 bases and J 3 bases; nucleotides not matched to a gene: 10. The CDR3 runs 17 residues. The CDR3 DNA reads TGCGCCAGCAGCCCCGATACTAGCGGGGGAGAGACAGATACGCAGTATTTT. The encoded protein is CASSPDTSGGETDTQYF.

V is TRBV19 and J is TRBJ1-4; D gene ambiguous. This CDR3 is built from 14 residues. Germline CDR1 and CDR2: LNHDA and SQIVND (reference sequence). V lost 6 bases and J 4 bases, leaving 12 bases between the germline ends. The CDR3 is CASRFSGGNEKLFF. CDR3 bases: TGTGCCAGTAGATTTTCCGGTGGTAATGAAAAACTGTTTTTT.

This clone occurred once. Other DNA sequences in this specimen translate into the identical CDR3. V usage is TRBV5-1 and J usage is TRBJ1-1; 8 bases fit TRBD1. Trimming took 0 bases from V and 1 from J; bases not matched to a gene: 2. The CDR3 is made up of 15 amino acids. Germline assignment: CDR1 SGHRS and CDR2 YFSETQ. The CDR3: CASSLAGTGNTEAFF. CDR3 DNA: TGCGCCAGCAGCTTGGCGGGGACAGGGAACACTGAAGCTTTCTTT. The complete variable domain, with remaining parts taken from reference TRBV5-1 and TRBJ1-1, reads KAGVTQTPRYLIKTRGQQVTLSCSPISGHRSVSWYQQTPGQGLQFLFEYFSETQRNKGNFPGRFSGRQFSNSRSEMNVSTLELGDSALYLCASSLAGTGNTEAFFGQGTRLTVV.

The chain links TRBV30 to TRBJ1-1, with TRBD1 identical over 9 bases. The length of the CDR3 is 14 residues. CDR1 is GTSNPN, CDR2 SVGIG, per germline (reference sequence). Trimming cost V 4 bases and J 9 bases; bases outside gene matches: 12. CDR3 loop: CAWTGQGPVSQAFF. As DNA, the CDR3 is TGTGCCTGGACGGGACAGGGCCCGGTCTCCCAAGCTTTCTTT.

The chain combines TRBV6-2 or TRBV6-3 with TRBJ2-3, with a tentative D call TRBD2 (6 bases). CDR3 length equals 14 residues. Trimming pared 5 bases from V and 6 bases from J, leaving 15 bases between. Germline CDR1 reads MNHEY; CDR2 reads SVGEGT. The CDR3 DNA reads TGTGCCAGCAGTCCCACCCGGGGGTTGGATACGCAGTATTTT. Encoded protein: CASSPTRGLDTQYF.

V usage is TRBV28 and J usage is TRBJ1-6, with 10 bases lining up with TRBD1. After removal of 4 bases from V and 5 bases from J, the junction contained 11 bases not matched to a gene. The CDR3 is 18 residues long. Germline V gene sequence: CDR1 MDHEN, CDR2 SYDVKM. The CDR3 DNA reads as TGTGCCAGCAGTTCCCCTTGGCCGGGACAGGGGAATAATTCACCCCTCCACTTT. Amino acids: CASSSPWPGQGNNSPLHF.

This clone occurred once. J is TRBJ2-2 and V is TRBV19; TRBD2 agrees at 9 bases. Germline trimming cut 6 bases from V and 8 bases from J; bases unmatched to any gene: 4. CDR1 is LNHDA and CDR2 is SQIVND in the germline V gene (reference sequence). The CDR3 runs 13 residues. CDR3 sequence reads: CASRGLAGGELFF. The CDR3 nucleotides read TGTGCCAGTAGAGGGCTAGCGGGGGGGGAGCTGTTTTTT.

The chain has TRBV6-2 or TRBV6-3 and TRBJ2-7; D might be TRBD1 (6 bases). Between the trimmed V and J ends, which lost 0 bases and 4 bases, there was a span of 10 bases. The CDR3 length is 14 residues. The germline CDR1 and CDR2 sequences are MNHEY and SVGEGT. The CDR3, as DNA: TGTGCCAGCAGTTACTCGGACAGTAAGTACGAGCAGTACGTC. It is translated as CASSYSDSKYEQYV.

The J gene is TRBJ1-5, the V gene TRBV27, with D perhaps matching TRBD1 (5 bases). This CDR3 region has 12 residues. Trimming shortened V by 5 bases and J by 6 bases, and 8 bases separated the two germline ends. Germline loops: CDR1 MNHEY, CDR2 SMNVEV (reference sequence). The CDR3, as DNA: TGTGCCAGCAGTCAGGGTACTCAGCCCCAGCATTTT. Amino acid sequence: CASSQGTQPQHF.

The chain joins TRBV3-1 (or the pseudogene TRBV3-2) to TRBJ1-1; D remains ambiguous. The CDR3 contains 14 residues. Deletions cut 3 bases from V and 1 base from J, with 9 bases between. Germline CDR1 is LGHDT and CDR2 is YNNKEL (reference sequence). Written as DNA, the CDR3 is TGTGCCAGCAGCCATAGCGCGCAGAACACTGAAGCTTTCTTT. Amino acid sequence: CASSHSAQNTEAFF.

V usage is TRBV28 and J usage is TRBJ1-1; 10 nucleotides match TRBD1. The V and J ends lost 7 bases and 4 bases, in that order; junction bases with no gene match: 6. Germline V gene lookup returns CDR1 MDHEN and CDR2 SYDVKM. The CDR3 loop spans 14 amino acids. This CDR3 is CASTRTGGGTEAFF. The CDR3 nucleotides read TGTGCCAGCACACGGACAGGGGGGGGCACTGAAGCTTTCTTT.

The chain uses TRBV7-2 and TRBJ2-6; 7 bases line up with TRBD1. The trim removed 0 bases at V and 4 bases at J, leaving 6 bases unmatched. The germline V gene encodes CDR1 SGHTA and CDR2 FQGNSA. The CDR3 consists of 17 residues. The CDR3 reads CASSLAGTASGANVLTF. In DNA form, the CDR3 reads TGTGCCAGCAGCTTAGCCGGGACAGCATCAGGGGCCAACGTCCTGACTTTC.

The rearrangement joins TRBV28 to TRBJ1-1; 7 bases line up with TRBD1. The ends lost 3 bases at V and 4 bases at J; junction bases unmatched: 17. CDR1 is MDHEN and CDR2 is SYDVKM in the germline V gene. The CDR3 runs 18 residues. CDR3: CASSFPPPIEGATTEAFF. The CDR3 region has the DNA TGTGCCAGCAGTTTCCCACCCCCTATTGAGGGGGCGACCACTGAAGCTTTCTTT. Full variable domain (outside the CDR3, taken from reference TRBV28 and TRBJ1-1): DVKVTQSSRYLVKRTGEKVFLECVQDMDHENMFWYRQDPGLGLRLIYFSYDVKMKEKGDIPEGYSVSREKKERFSLILESASTNQTSMYLCASSFPPPIEGATTEAFFGQGTRLTVV.

The V and J genes are TRBV6-5 and TRBJ1-5; TRBD1 is a possible D gene (5 bases). V lost 5 bases and J lost 1, with 12 bases in between. Germline V gene data show CDR1 as MNHEY and CDR2 as SVGAGI. The CDR3 totals 15 residues. CDR3 nucleotide sequence: TGTGCCAGCAGTCGAGGCCCAGGGAGCAATCAGCCCCAGCATTTT. Translation: CASSRGPGSNQPQHF.

This chain links TRBV6-2 or TRBV6-3 with TRBJ2-3; TRBD2 aligns across 8 bases. V lost 0 bases to trimming and J lost 14 bases; unmatched junction nucleotides: 7. Germline-derived CDR1 and CDR2 are MNHEY and SVGEGT. CDR3 length: 13 amino acids. CDR3 loop: CASSYSLREGWYF. The CDR3 DNA follows: TGTGCCAGCAGTTACTCGTTACGGGAGGGCTGGTATTTT.

CDR3: CATTGTSGSTDTQYF. The CDR3 coding sequence is TGTGCCACCACCGGGACTAGCGGTAGCACAGATACGCAGTATTTT. V is TRBV24-1 and J is TRBJ2-3; 11 bases match TRBD2. The J segment lost 0 bases and the V segment lost 8 bases, leaving 3 bases of the junction unmatched. This CDR3 region has 15 residues. The germline V gene encodes CDR1 KGHDR and CDR2 SFDVKD.

This chain joins TRBV20-1 and TRBJ1-1, with TRBD1 as a possible D gene (6 bases). This CDR3 comprises 12 residues. CDR1 and CDR2 (germline): DFQATT, SNEGSKA (reference sequence). With 3 bases removed from V and 4 bases from J, the gap between germline ends came to 9 bases. The CDR3 coding sequence is TGCAGTGCTAGTGAGGGGGGCACTGAAGCTTTCTTT. Amino acids: CSASEGGTEAFF.

V usage is TRBV10-3 and J usage is TRBJ1-1, with D tentatively TRBD1 (5 bases). V was pared by 4 bases and J by 6 bases, with 12 bases between. The CDR3 totals 13 residues. Per the germline V gene, CDR1 is ENHRY and CDR2 is SYGVKD. CDR3 residues: CAISVGGEAEAFF. CDR3 nucleotides: TGTGCCATCAGTGTGGGGGGGGAAGCTGAAGCTTTCTTT.

This clone was picked up one time. The V and J genes are TRBV5-1 and TRBJ2-4, with 7 bases matching TRBD2. This CDR3 has 15 residues. CDR1 and CDR2 from the germline V gene are SGHRS and YFSETQ. V trimming: 4 bases; J trimming: 7 bases; junction bases outside the gene matches: 11. The CDR3 DNA reads TGCGCCAGCAGCGCTCGACTAGCCGATGGGAACATTCAGTACTTC. Amino acid sequence: CASSARLADGNIQYF.

The chain links TRBV9 to TRBJ2-3; 10 nucleotides align to TRBD2. CDR1 is SGDLS and CDR2 is YYNGEE in the germline V gene. This CDR3 is built from 13 residues. Trimming at V came to 3 bases and at J to 10 bases, leaving 5 bases not matched to a gene. CDR3 DNA: TGTGCCAGCAGCGGGGGGACTAGCGCGCCGCAGTATTTT. Residues: CASSGGTSAPQYF.

The CDR3 bases are TGCAGTGCTAGTTTGATAGGGGACAGCTACGAGCAGTACGTC. The encoded protein is CSASLIGDSYEQYV. The rearrangement links TRBV20-1 to TRBJ2-7; 7 bases are shared with TRBD1. CDR1 DFQATT and CDR2 SNEGSKA come from the germline V gene (reference sequence). Trimming cost V 3 bases and J 3 bases; bases outside gene matches: 8. This CDR3 contains 14 residues.

The rearrangement uses TRBV19 and TRBJ2-3; D is unclear. Germline CDR1 and CDR2: LNHDA and SQIVND (reference sequence). This CDR3 spans 11 amino acids. V lost 5 bases, J lost 5 bases, and 5 bases lay in between. The CDR3 region is CASSRGDTQYF. As DNA, the CDR3 is TGTGCCAGTAGTCGAGGAGATACGCAGTATTTT. Filled out from reference TRBV19 and TRBJ2-3, the complete variable domain reads DGGITQSPKYLFRKEGQNVTLSCEQNLNHDAMYWYRQDPGQGLRLIYYSQIVNDFQKGDIAEGYSVSREKKESFPLTVTSAQKNPTAFYLCASSRGDTQYFGPGTRLTVL.

J is TRBJ2-3 and V is TRBV2; the match to TRBD2 covers 7 bases. The CDR3 consists of 16 residues. Germline trimming cut 3 bases from V and 0 bases from J; bases unmatched to any gene: 6. Germline CDR1 SNHLY, CDR2 FYNNEI. CDR3 in amino acids: CASSETMRGSTDTQYF. CDR3 DNA sequence: TGTGCCAGCAGTGAGACCATGCGGGGGAGCACAGATACGCAGTATTTT.

This chain joins TRBV2 and TRBJ1-3; D is unclear. Germline lookup yields CDR1 SNHLY and CDR2 FYNNEI. The germline V and J ends were trimmed by 6 bases and 2 bases, with 5 bases remaining between them. The CDR3 extends over 12 amino acids. CDR3 sequence: CASRGAGNTIYF. In nucleotides, the CDR3 is TGTGCCAGCAGGGGAGCTGGAAACACCATATATTTT.

The chain recombines TRBV19 with TRBJ2-7; TRBD1 is a possible D gene (6 bases). CDR1 LNHDA and CDR2 SQIVND come from the germline V gene (reference sequence). The CDR3 is 11 residues long. CDR3 amino acids: CGYPSGDEQYV. DNA for the CDR3: TGTGGCTACCCATCAGGGGACGAGCAGTACGTC.

The gene calls are TRBV2 and TRBJ1-5, with D perhaps matching TRBD1 (5 bases). Looked up from germline, CDR1 is SNHLY and CDR2 is FYNNEI. There are 13 residues in the CDR3. Trimming left V 6 bases short and J 0 bases short, with 6 bases between. CDR3 in amino acids: CASRGLSNQPQHF. The CDR3, as DNA: TGTGCCAGCAGGGGACTTAGCAATCAGCCCCAGCATTTT.

This chain's CDR3 is CASSGPGQPYNEQFF. The CDR3 nucleotides read TGTGCCAGCAGTGGACCGGGACAGCCGTACAATGAGCAGTTCTTC. V usage is TRBV9 and J usage is TRBJ2-1, with TRBD1 matching over 7 bases. V gave up 5 bases and J gave up 4 bases; unmatched junction bases: 9. The length of the CDR3 is 15 residues. Germline V CDR1 and CDR2: SGDLS, YYNGEE.

The chain carries TRBV27 and TRBJ2-1; D ambiguous. The V gene's germline CDR1 is MNHEY and CDR2 SMNVEV (reference sequence). This CDR3 contains 12 residues. Trimming left V 6 bases short and J 9 bases short, with 12 bases between. The CDR3 sequence is CASSRLGGEQFF. In nucleotides, the CDR3 is TGTGCCAGCAGCAGACTGGGTGGTGAGCAGTTCTTC.